The source of this T cell receptor (beta chain) is a study of cytomegalovirus exposure and HLA in healthy donors. Study-level results: TCR beta V segments were, for the most part, productive about 87% or about 30% of the time in an earlier analysis. As a later analysis showed, several of the most significant clusters appeared to be linked to common viral pathogens. Specificity for CMV antigens was confirmed in vitro for a few of the CMV-associated chains.

Comment on this clone: Its antigen is unknown.

The PCR contained 60 Vbeta and 13 Jbeta primers. Here immunoSEQ multiplex PCR was the method, and the copy in TCRdb shows in-frame clones only, minus some. The specimen's table records about 160,000 clones. The V and J ends lost 0 bases and 5 bases respectively, with 10 bases between them. The CDR3 is made up of 14 amino acids. CDR1 is MGHDK, CDR2 SYGVNS, per germline. This chain uses TRBV25-1 with TRBJ2-5, with D maybe TRBD1 (6 bases). Material for sequencing was PBMCs. The source is a woman aged 55-69 years in good health and CMV-seronegative. This chain's CDR3 is CASSEYTGQETQYF. For the CDR3, the DNA is TGTGCCAGCAGTGAATATACAGGGCAGGAGACCCAGTACTTC.